The entry that follows covers one TCR beta chain sequence. The assay was immunoSEQ multiplex PCR, and TCRdb's table has in-frame clones only and misses some. The data hold about 160,000 clones, with less than 90% observed a single time. Germline V gene sequence: CDR1 SGDLS, CDR2 YYNGEE. CDR3 length: 16 residues. The V gene lost 0 bases and the J gene lost 0 bases, with 11 bases spanning the gap. The sample originates from a study of blood T cell repertoires in COVID-19. Overall study: Sites in the United States, Italy and Spain provided acute and convalescent COVID-19 samples.

The TCR originated in a woman in her seventies with acute or convalescent COVID-19. Sample: peripheral blood. The rearrangement links TRBV9 to TRBJ2-3; D may be TRBD2 (5 bases). The CDR3 protein is CASSVAYWESTDTQYF. CDR3 sequence (DNA): TGTGCCAGCAGCGTAGCCTACTGGGAGAGCACAGATACGCAGTATTTT.